The 13 T cell receptor beta chains reported below all come from one sample, sequenced in a study of blood T cell repertoires in COVID-19. The repertoire was sequenced with immunoSEQ multiplex PCR; TCRdb's copy has only in-frame clones and lacks some. Of 95,000 to 150,000 clones in the sample, around nine tenths were seen once. The sequenced sample was peripheral blood. These receptors originate from a woman aged 50 to 60 with active or convalescent COVID-19.

The chain recombines TRBV4-2 with TRBJ2-1; TRBD2 matches 10 bases. The CDR3 length is 17 residues. Germline CDR1 is LGHNA and CDR2 is YNFKEQ. Trimming cost V 5 bases and J 9 bases; bases outside gene matches: 16. CDR3 DNA: TGTGCCAGCAGCTCACCCTTGGAGCTAGCGGGAGCTAGTGAGCAGTTCTTC. Protein: CASSSPLELAGASEQFF.

V gene TRBV2 combines with J gene TRBJ2-3; possible D gene TRBD2, 5 bases. CDR3 length equals 15 residues. Trimming took off 2 bases at V and 3 bases at J, with 12 bases between the two ends. Per the germline V gene, CDR1 is SNHLY and CDR2 is FYNNEI. CDR3 region: CASSEREGTTDTQYF. CDR3 nucleotides: TGTGCCAGCAGTGAAAGAGAGGGCACAACAGATACGCAGTATTTT.

The chain is built from TRBV19 and TRBJ2-1; TRBD2 matches 11 bases. V was clipped by 6 bases and J by 6 bases; unmatched bases: 7. Germline V gene lookup returns CDR1 LNHDA and CDR2 SQIVND (reference sequence). This CDR3 has 15 residues. The CDR3 here is CASSSLAGVSNEQFF. The CDR3 coding sequence is TGTGCCAGTAGCTCACTAGCGGGAGTTTCCAATGAGCAGTTCTTC.

This clone has just a few counts. This sequence joins TRBV5-6 and TRBJ1-1, with TRBD1 identical over 7 bases. Germline V CDR1 and CDR2: SGHDT, YYEEEE. J lost 0 bases, V lost 3 bases, and 11 bases had no gene match. The CDR3 totals 17 residues. The CDR3 DNA sequence: TGTGCCAGCAGCTCTTCCCCTAACAGGGGAATGAACACTGAAGCTTTCTTT. As protein: CASSSSPNRGMNTEAFF. Combining the CDR3 with reference TRBV5-6 and TRBJ1-1 gives the whole variable domain DAGVTQSPTHLIKTRGQQVTLRCSPKSGHDTVSWYQQALGQGPQFIFQYYEEEERQRGNFPDRFSGHQFPNYSSELNVNALLLGDSALYLCASSSSPNRGMNTEAFFGQGTRLTVV.

CDR3 loop: CATSRKDRRNQPQHF. The CDR3 nucleotides read TGTGCCACCAGCAGAAAAGACAGGAGGAATCAGCCCCAGCATTTT. The gene calls are TRBV15 and TRBJ1-5, with a tentative D call TRBD1 (6 bases). CDR1 LNHNV and CDR2 YYDKDF come from the germline V gene (reference sequence). The CDR3 is 15 residues long. V lost 2 bases and J 4 bases, leaving 12 bases between the germline ends.

The CDR3 here is CASAHGYEQYF. The CDR3 DNA sequence: TGTGCTAGTGCGCACGGCTACGAGCAGTACTTC. The chain employs TRBV12-5 and TRBJ2-7; the D is unclear. The length of the CDR3 is 11 residues. Trimming left V 7 bases short and J 3 bases short, with 7 bases between. Germline CDR1 LGHNT, CDR2 FRNRAP.

This clone was picked up a small number of times. The J gene is TRBJ1-5, the V gene TRBV7-9; D is uncertain. The CDR3 extends over 14 amino acids. Germline V gene sequence: CDR1 SEHNR, CDR2 FQNEAQ (reference sequence). Trimming took 5 bases from V and 0 from J, leaving 8 bases between them. The CDR3 reads CASSRFDSNQPQHF. CDR3 coding DNA: TGTGCCAGCAGCCGGTTTGATAGCAATCAGCCCCAGCATTTT.

As to this clone: One end of the junction fails to match germline, which may point to a read error. The chain uses TRBV28 and TRBJ1-1; D not certain. This CDR3 is 11 amino acids long. Germline CDR1 and CDR2: MDHEN and SYDVKM. The CDR3 sequence: CASGLVREAFF. DNA of the CDR3: TGTGCCAGCGGTTTGGTGAGGGAAGCTTTCTTT.

The chain carries TRBV19 and TRBJ2-7, with TRBD2 matching over 7 bases. The V gene end was trimmed by 10 bases and the J gene end by 4 bases; junction bases not matched to a gene: 10. The germline V gene has CDR1 LNHDA and CDR2 SQIVND (reference sequence). CDR3 length: 13 amino acids. Here the CDR3 DNA reads TGTGCCACCAGACTAGCCGCGGGGTACGAGCAGTACTTC. Protein: CATRLAAGYEQYF.

The rearrangement uses TRBV19 and TRBJ2-2; TRBD2 might be the D (7 bases). Germline V lookup: CDR1 LNHDA, CDR2 SQIVND (reference sequence). The CDR3 covers 14 residues. Trimming shortened V by 7 bases and J by 5 bases, and 14 bases separated the two germline ends. This CDR3 reads CASKGGGETGELFF. Written as DNA, the CDR3 is TGTGCCAGTAAGGGGGGAGGGGAAACCGGGGAGCTGTTTTTT.

The rearrangement links TRBV28 to TRBJ1-4, with D unclear. V lost 7 bases, J lost 8 bases, and 17 bases lay in between. CDR1 MDHEN and CDR2 SYDVKM come from the germline V gene. The length of the CDR3 is 14 residues. CDR3 protein: CASIGSGQYEKLFF. The CDR3 coding sequence is TGTGCCAGCATAGGCTCTGGGCAGTACGAAAAACTGTTTTTT.

The V gene is TRBV24-1, the J gene TRBJ2-1; no reliable D call. CDR1 KGHDR and CDR2 SFDVKD come from the germline V gene. The CDR3 runs to 12 residues. Deletions cut 10 bases from V and 8 bases from J, with 14 bases between. CDR3: CATVRREDEQFF. In DNA form, the CDR3 reads TGTGCCACGGTCCGCCGTGAGGATGAGCAGTTCTTC.

V and J are TRBV7-3 and TRBJ2-2, with D possibly being TRBD1 (6 bases). The CDR3 runs 15 residues. The germline V gene encodes CDR1 SGHTA and CDR2 FQGTGA. Between the trimmed V and J ends, which lost 1 base and 6 bases, there was a span of 12 bases. CDR3 DNA: TGTGCCAGCAGCTTAATCCAGGGGATCGCCGGGGAGCTGTTTTTT. It yields the protein CASSLIQGIAGELFF. Drawing the rest from reference TRBV7-3 and TRBJ2-2, the complete variable domain is GAGVSQTPSNKVTEKGKYVELRCDPISGHTALYWYRQSLGQGPEFLIYFQGTGAADDSGLPNDRFFAVRPEGSVSTLKIQRTERGDSAVYLCASSLIQGIAGELFFGEGSRLTVL.